This T cell receptor (beta chain) was sequenced for a study of blood T cell repertoires in COVID-19. This clone has just one count. Only in-frame clones appear in the TCRdb table, and some are missing; sequencing was by immunoSEQ multiplex PCR. The table has 220,000 or so clones, 85% to 90% seen once. The CDR3 is 15 amino acids. V lost 0 bases to trimming and J lost 0 bases, with 8 bases between them. Looked up from germline, CDR1 is SGHAT and CDR2 is FQNNGV. The sequencing sample was made of peripheral blood. This rearrangement joins TRBV11-2 to TRBJ1-1; D call uncertain. This TCR came from a woman between 50 and 59 years old with COVID-19, enrolled during active disease. In DNA, the CDR3 is TGTGCCAGCAGCTTAGATGCGGTAATGAACACTGAAGCTTTCTTT. Protein: CASSLDAVMNTEAFF.